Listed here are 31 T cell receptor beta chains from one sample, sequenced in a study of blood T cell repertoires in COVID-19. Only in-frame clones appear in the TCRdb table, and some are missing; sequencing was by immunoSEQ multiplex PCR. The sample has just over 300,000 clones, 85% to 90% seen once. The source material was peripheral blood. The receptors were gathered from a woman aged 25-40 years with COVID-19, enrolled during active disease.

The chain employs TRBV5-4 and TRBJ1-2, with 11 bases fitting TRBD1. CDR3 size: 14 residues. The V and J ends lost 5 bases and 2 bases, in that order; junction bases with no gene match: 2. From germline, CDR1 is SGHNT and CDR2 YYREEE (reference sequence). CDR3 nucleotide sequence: TGTGCCAGCAGACGGACAGGGGGCAACTATGGCTACACCTTC. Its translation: CASRRTGGNYGYTF.

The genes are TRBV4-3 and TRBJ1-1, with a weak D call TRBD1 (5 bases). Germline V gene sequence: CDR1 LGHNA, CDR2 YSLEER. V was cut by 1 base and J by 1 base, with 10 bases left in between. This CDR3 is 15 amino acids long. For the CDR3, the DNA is TGCGCCAGCAGCCAAGGGGCAGGGCAGAACACTGAAGCTTTCTTT. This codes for CASSQGAGQNTEAFF.

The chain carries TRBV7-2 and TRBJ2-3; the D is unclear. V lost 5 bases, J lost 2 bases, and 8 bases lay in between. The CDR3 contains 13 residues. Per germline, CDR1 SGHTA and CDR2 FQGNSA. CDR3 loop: CASSARDTDTQYF. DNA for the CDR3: TGTGCCAGCAGCGCTCGCGACACAGATACGCAGTATTTT.

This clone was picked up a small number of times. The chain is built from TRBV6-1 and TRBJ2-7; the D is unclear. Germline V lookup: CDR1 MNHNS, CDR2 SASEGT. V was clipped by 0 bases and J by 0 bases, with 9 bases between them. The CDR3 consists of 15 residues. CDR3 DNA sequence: TGTGCCAGCAGTGAAGCGCAGGCAGCCTCCTACGAGCAGTACTTC. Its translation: CASSEAQAASYEQYF.

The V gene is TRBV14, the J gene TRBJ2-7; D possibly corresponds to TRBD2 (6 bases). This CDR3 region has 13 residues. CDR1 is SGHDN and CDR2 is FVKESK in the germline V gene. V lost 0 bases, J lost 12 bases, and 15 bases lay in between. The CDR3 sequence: CASSQDGGNVPYV. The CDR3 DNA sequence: TGTGCCAGCAGCCAAGACGGGGGTAATGTTCCGTACGTC.

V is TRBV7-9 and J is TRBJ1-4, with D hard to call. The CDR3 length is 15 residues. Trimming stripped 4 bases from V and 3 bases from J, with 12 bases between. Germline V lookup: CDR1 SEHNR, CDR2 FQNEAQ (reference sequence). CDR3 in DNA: TGTGCCAGCAGCTCGACGGCTGCGGCTAATGAAAAACTGTTTTTT. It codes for CASSSTAAANEKLFF.

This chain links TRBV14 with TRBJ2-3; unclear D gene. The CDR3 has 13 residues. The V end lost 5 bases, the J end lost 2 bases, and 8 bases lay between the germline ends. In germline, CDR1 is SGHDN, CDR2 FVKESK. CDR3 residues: CASSYQHTDTQYF. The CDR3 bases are TGTGCCAGCAGCTACCAACACACAGATACGCAGTATTTT. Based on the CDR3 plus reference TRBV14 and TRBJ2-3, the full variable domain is EAGVTQFPSHSVIEKGQTVTLRCDPISGHDNLYWYRRVMGKEIKFLLHFVKESKQDESGMPNNRFLAERTGGTYSTLKVQPAELEDSGVYFCASSYQHTDTQYFGPGTRLTVL.

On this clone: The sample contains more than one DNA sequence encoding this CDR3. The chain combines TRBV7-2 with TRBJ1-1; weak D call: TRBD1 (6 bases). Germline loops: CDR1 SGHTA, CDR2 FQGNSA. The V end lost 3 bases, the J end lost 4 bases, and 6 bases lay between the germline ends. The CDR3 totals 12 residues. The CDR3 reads CASSLGATEAFF. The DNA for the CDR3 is TGTGCCAGCAGCTTGGGGGCCACTGAAGCTTTCTTT. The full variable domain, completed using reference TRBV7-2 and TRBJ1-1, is GAGVSQSPSNKVTEKGKDVELRCDPISGHTALYWYRQSLGQGLEFLIYFQGNSAPDKSGLPSDRFSAERTGGSVSTLTIQRTQQEDSAVYLCASSLGATEAFFGQGTRLTVV.

The CDR3 reads CASSKEPRGTEAFF. The CDR3 bases are TGTGCCAGTAGTAAGGAACCAAGGGGCACTGAAGCTTTCTTT. The chain links TRBV19 to TRBJ1-1; perhaps TRBD1 as D (5 bases). V lost 4 bases and J 4 bases, leaving 13 bases between the germline ends. The CDR3 loop spans 14 amino acids. The germline CDR1 and CDR2 sequences are LNHDA and SQIVND (reference sequence). Together with reference TRBV19 and TRBJ1-1, the CDR3 gives the full variable domain: DGGITQSPKYLFRKEGQNVTLSCEQNLNHDAMYWYRQDPGQGLRLIYYSQIVNDFQKGDIAEGYSVSREKKESFPLTVTSAQKNPTAFYLCASSKEPRGTEAFFGQGTRLTVV.

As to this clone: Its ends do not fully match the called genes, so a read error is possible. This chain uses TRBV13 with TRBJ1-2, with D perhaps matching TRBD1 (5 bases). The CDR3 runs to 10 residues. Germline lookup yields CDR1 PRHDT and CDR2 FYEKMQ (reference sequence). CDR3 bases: TGTGCCAGCAGCCTAGGGGCTTCGGGCTTC. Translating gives CASSLGASGF.

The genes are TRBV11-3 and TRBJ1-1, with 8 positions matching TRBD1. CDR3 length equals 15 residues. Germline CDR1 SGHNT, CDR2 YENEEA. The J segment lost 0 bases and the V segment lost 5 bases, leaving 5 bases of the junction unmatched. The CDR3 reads CASSGRQGMNTEAFF. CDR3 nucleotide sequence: TGTGCCAGCAGCGGCCGACAGGGGATGAACACTGAAGCTTTCTTT.

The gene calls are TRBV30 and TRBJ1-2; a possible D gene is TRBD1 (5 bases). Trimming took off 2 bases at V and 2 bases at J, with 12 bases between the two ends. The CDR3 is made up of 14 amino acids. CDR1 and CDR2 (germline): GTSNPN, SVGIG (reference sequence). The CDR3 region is CAWSPRRANYGYTF. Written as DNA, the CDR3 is TGTGCCTGGAGTCCCCGCAGGGCGAACTATGGCTACACCTTC.

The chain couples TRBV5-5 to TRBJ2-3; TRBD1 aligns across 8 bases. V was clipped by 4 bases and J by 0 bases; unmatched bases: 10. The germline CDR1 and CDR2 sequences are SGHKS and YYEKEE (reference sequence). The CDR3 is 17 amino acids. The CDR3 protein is CASSAGTGGDSTDTQYF. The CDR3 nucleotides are TGTGCCAGCAGCGCAGGGACAGGCGGAGATAGCACAGATACGCAGTATTTT. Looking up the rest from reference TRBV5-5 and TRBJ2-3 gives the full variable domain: DAGVTQSPTHLIKTRGQQVTLRCSPISGHKSVSWYQQVLGQGPQFIFQYYEKEERGRGNFPDRFSARQFPNYSSELNVNALLLGDSALYLCASSAGTGGDSTDTQYFGPGTRLTVL.

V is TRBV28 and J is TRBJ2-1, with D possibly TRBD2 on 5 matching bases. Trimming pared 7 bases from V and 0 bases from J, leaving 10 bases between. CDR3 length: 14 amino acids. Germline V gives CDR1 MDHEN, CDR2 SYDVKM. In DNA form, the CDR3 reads TGTGCCAGCATTACCCGGGGCTCCTACAATGAGCAGTTCTTC. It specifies CASITRGSYNEQFF.

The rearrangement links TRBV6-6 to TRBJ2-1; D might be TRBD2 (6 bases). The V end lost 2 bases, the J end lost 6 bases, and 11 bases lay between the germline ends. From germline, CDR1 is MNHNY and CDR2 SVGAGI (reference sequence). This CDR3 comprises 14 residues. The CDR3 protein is CASSYGLAPNEQFF. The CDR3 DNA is TGTGCCAGCAGTTACGGGCTAGCGCCCAATGAGCAGTTCTTC.

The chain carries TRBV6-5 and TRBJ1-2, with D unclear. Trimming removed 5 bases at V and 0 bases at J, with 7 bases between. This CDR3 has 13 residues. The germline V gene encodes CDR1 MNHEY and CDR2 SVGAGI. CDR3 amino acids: CASSRDANYGYTF. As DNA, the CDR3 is TGTGCCAGCAGTCGGGATGCTAACTATGGCTACACCTTC.

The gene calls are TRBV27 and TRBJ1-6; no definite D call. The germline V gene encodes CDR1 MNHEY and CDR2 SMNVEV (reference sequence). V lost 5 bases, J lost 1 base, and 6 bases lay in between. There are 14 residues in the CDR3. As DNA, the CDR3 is TGTGCCAGCAGTCCCGGGTCCTATAATTCACCCCTCCACTTT. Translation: CASSPGSYNSPLHF.

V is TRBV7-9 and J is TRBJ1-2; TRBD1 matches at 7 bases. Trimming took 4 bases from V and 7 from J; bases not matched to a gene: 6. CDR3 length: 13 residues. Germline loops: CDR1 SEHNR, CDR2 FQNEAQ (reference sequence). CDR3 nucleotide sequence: TGTGCCAGCAGCTCAACAGGGGTTGGTGGCTACACCTTC. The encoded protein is CASSSTGVGGYTF.

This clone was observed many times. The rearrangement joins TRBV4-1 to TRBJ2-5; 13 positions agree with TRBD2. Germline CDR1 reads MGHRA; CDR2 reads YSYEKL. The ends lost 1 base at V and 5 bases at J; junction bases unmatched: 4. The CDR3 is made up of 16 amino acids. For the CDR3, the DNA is TGCGCCAGCAGCCAAGGACTAGCGGGGGGTTGGGAGACCCAGTACTTC. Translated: CASSQGLAGGWETQYF.

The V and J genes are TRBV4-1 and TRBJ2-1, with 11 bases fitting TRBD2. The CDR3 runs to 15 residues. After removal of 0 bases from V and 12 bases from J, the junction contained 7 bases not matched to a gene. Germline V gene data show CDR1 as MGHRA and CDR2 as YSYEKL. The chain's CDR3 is CASSQEASGRLGQFF. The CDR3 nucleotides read TGCGCCAGCAGCCAAGAGGCTAGCGGGAGGCTTGGGCAGTTCTTC.

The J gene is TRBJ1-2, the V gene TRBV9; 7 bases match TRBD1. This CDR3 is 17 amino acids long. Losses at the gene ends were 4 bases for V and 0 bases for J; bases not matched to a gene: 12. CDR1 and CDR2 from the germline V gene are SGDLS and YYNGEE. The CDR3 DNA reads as TGTGCCAGCAGCCTACGACAGGGACCGGAAGCTAACTATGGCTACACCTTC. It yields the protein CASSLRQGPEANYGYTF.

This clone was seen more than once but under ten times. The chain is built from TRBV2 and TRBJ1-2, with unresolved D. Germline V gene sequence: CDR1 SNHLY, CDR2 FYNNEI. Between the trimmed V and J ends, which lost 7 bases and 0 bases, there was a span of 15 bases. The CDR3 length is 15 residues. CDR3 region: CASKAGRLANYGYTF. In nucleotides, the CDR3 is TGTGCCAGCAAGGCAGGCAGATTAGCTAACTATGGCTACACCTTC.

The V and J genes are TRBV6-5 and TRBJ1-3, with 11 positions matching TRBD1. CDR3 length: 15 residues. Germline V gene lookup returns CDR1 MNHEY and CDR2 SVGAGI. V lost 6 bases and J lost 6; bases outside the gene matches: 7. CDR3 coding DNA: TGTGCCAGCAGCAACGGACAGGGGGCCGTAAACACCATATATTTT. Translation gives CASSNGQGAVNTIYF.

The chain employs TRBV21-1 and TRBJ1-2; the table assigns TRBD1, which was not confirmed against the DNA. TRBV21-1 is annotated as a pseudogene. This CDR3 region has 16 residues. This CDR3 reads CASRTGTGGRSQGYTF. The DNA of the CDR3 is TGTGCCAGCAGAACCGGGACAGGGGGCCGTTCGCAAGGCTACACCTTC.

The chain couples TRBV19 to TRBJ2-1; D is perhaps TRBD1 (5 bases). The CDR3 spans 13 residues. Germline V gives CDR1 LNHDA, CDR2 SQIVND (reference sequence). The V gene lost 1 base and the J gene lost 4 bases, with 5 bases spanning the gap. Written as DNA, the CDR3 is TGTGCCAGTAGTATAGGACAGTACAATGAGCAGTTCTTC. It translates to CASSIGQYNEQFF.

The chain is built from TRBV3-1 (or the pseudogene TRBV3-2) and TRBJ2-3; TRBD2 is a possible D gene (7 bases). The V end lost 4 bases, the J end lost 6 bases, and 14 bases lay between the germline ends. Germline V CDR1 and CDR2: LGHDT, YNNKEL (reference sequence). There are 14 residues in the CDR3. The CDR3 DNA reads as TGTGCCAGCAGCCTTGGGGGGGGCCAGGATACGCAGTATTTT. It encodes CASSLGGGQDTQYF.

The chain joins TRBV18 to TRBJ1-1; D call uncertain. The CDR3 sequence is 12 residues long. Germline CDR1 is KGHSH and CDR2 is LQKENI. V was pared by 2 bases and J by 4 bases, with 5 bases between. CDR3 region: CASSPEFTEAFF. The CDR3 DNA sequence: TGTGCCAGCTCACCAGAGTTCACTGAAGCTTTCTTT.

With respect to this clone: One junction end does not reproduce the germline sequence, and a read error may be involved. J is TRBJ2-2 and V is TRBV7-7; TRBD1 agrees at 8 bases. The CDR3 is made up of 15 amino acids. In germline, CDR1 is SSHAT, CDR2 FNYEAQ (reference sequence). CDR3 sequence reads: CASSDTGGDTGELFF. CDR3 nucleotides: TGTGCTAGCAGCGACACAGGGGGTGACACCGGGGAGCTGTTTTTT.

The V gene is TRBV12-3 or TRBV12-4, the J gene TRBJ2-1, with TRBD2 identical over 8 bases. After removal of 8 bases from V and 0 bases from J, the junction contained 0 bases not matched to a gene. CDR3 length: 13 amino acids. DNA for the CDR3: TGTGCCAGCCGGGGGGGCTCCTACAATGAGCAGTTCTTC. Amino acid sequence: CASRGGSYNEQFF.

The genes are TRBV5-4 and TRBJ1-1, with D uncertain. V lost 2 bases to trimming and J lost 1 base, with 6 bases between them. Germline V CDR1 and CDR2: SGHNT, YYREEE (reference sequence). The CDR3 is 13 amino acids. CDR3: CASSLAANTEAFF. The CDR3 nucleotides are TGTGCCAGCAGCTTAGCCGCGAACACTGAAGCTTTCTTT.

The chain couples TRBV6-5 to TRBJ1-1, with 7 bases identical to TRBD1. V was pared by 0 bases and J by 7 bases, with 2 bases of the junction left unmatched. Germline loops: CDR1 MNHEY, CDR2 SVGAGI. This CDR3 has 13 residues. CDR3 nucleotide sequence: TGTGCCAGCAGTTACTCGGGACAGAATGAAGCTTTCTTT. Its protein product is CASSYSGQNEAFF.